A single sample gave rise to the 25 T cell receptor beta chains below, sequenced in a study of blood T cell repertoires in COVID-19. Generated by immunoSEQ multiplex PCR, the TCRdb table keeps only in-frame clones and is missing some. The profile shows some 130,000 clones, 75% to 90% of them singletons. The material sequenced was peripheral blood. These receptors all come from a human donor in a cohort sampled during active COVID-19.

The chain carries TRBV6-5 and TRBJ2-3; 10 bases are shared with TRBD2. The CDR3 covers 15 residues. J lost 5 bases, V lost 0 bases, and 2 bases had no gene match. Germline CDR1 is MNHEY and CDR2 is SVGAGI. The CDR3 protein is CASSYSAGGRDTQYF. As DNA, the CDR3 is TGTGCCAGCAGTTACTCAGCGGGAGGGAGAGATACGCAGTATTTT.

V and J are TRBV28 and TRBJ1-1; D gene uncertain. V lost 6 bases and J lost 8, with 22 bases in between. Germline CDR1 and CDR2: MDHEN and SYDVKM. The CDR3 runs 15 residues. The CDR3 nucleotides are TGTGCCAGCAGGGTAGATATGCGGGCTTATGGAGAAGCTTTCTTT. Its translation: CASRVDMRAYGEAFF. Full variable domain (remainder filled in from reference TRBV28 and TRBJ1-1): DVKVTQSSRYLVKRTGEKVFLECVQDMDHENMFWYRQDPGLGLRLIYFSYDVKMKEKGDIPEGYSVSREKKERFSLILESASTNQTSMYLCASRVDMRAYGEAFFGQGTRLTVV.

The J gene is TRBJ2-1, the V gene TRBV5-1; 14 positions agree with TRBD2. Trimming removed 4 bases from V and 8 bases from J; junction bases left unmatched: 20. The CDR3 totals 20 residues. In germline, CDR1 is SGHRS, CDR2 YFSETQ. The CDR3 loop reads CASSHRYQGAGTSGSHEQFF. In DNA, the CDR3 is TGCGCCAGCAGCCACAGATATCAGGGGGCAGGGACTAGCGGGAGTCATGAGCAGTTCTTC.

Written as DNA, the CDR3 is TGCGCCAGCAGGGTAGCGGATCGCACAGATACGCAGTATTTT. Protein sequence: CASRVADRTDTQYF. The chain is built from TRBV5-1 and TRBJ2-3, with a possible D match to TRBD2 (6 bases). V was clipped by 5 bases and J by 1 base, with 11 bases between them. CDR3 length: 14 amino acids. Germline CDR1 SGHRS, CDR2 YFSETQ.

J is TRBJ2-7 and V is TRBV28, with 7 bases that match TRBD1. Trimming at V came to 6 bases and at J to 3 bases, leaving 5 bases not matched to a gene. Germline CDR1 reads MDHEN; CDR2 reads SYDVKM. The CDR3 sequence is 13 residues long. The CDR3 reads CASRLTGLYEQYF. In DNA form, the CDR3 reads TGTGCCAGCAGATTGACAGGGCTCTACGAGCAGTACTTC.

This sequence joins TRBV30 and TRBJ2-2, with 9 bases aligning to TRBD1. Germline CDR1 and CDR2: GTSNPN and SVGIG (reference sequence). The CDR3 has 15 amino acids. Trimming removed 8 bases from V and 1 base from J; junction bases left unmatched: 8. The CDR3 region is CATPPGQGNTGELFF. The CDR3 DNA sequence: TGTGCCACCCCTCCGGGACAGGGGAACACCGGGGAGCTGTTTTTT. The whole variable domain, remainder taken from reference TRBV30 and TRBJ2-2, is SQTIHQWPATLVQPVGSPLSLECTVEGTSNPNLYWYRQAAGRGLQLLFYSVGIGQISSEVPQNLSASRPQDRQFILSSKKLLLSDSGFYLCATPPGQGNTGELFFGEGSRLTVL.

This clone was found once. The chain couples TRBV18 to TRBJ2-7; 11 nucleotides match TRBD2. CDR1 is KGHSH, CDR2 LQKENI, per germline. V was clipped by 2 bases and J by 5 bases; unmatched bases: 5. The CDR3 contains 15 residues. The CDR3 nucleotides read TGTGCCAGCTCACCATGGACTAGCGGGCGCGACGAGCAGTACTTC. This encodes CASSPWTSGRDEQYF.

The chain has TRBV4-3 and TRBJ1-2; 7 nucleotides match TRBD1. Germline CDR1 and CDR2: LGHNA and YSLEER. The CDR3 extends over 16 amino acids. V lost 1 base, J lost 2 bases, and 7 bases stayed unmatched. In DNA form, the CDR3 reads TGCGCCAGCAGCCAAGGTGGGGGACAGTCAAACTATGGCTACACCTTC. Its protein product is CASSQGGGQSNYGYTF.

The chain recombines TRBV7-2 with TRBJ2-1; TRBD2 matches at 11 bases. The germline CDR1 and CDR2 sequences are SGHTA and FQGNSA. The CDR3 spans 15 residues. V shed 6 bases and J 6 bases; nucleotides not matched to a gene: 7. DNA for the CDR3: TGTGCCAGCAGAATTAGCGGGGGGGCTGGCAATGAGCAGTTCTTC. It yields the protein CASRISGGAGNEQFF. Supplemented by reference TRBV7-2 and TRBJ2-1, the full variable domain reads GAGVSQSPSNKVTEKGKDVELRCDPISGHTALYWYRQSLGQGLEFLIYFQGNSAPDKSGLPSDRFSAERTGGSVSTLTIQRTQQEDSAVYLCASRISGGAGNEQFFGPGTRLTVL.

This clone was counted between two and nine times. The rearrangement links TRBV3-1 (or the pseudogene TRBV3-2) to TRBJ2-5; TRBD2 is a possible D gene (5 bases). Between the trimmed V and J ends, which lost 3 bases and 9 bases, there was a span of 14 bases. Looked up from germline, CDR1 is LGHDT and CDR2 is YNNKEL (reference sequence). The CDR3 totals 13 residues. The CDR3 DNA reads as TGTGCCAGCAGCCAGAGAGGGCGTGTGGCCCAGTACTTC. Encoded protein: CASSQRGRVAQYF.

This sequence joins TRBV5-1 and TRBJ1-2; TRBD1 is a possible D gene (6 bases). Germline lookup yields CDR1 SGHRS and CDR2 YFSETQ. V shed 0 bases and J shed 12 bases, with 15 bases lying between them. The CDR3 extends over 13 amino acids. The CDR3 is CASSLVGGAPDTF. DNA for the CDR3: TGCGCCAGCAGCTTGGTGGGGGGGGCGCCGGACACCTTC. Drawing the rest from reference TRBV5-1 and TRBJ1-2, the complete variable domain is KAGVTQTPRYLIKTRGQQVTLSCSPISGHRSVSWYQQTPGQGLQFLFEYFSETQRNKGNFPGRFSGRQFSNSRSEMNVSTLELGDSALYLCASSLVGGAPDTFGSGTRLTVV.

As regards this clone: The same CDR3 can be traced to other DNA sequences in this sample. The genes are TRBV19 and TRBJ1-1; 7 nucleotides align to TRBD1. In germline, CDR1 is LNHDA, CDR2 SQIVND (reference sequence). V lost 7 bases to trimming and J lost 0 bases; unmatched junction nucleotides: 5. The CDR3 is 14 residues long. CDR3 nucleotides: TGTGCCAGTACTCCCGGACAGGTGAACACTGAAGCTTTCTTT. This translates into CASTPGQVNTEAFF.

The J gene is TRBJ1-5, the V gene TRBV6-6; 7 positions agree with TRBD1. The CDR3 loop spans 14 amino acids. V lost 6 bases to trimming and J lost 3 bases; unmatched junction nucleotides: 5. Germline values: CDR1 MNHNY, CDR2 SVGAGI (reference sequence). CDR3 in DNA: TGTGCCAGCAGCTCGACAGGGAACAATCAGCCCCAGCATTTT. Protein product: CASSSTGNNQPQHF.

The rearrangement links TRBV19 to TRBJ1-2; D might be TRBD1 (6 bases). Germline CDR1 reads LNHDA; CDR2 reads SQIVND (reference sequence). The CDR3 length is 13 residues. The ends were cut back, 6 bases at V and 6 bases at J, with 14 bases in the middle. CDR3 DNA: TGTGCCAGTAGCGTACAGGGTTCGAATGGCTACACCTTC. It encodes CASSVQGSNGYTF.

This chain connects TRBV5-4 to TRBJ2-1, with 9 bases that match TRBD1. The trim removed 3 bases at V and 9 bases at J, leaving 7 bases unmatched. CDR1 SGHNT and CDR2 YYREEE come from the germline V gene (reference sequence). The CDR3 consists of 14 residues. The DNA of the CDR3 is TGTGCCAGCAGCTCTGGACAGGGGCCGATTGAGCAGTTCTTC. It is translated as CASSSGQGPIEQFF.

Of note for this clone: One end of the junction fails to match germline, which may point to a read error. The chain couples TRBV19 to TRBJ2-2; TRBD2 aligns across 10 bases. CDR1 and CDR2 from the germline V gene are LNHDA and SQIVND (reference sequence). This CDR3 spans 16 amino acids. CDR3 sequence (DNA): TGTGCCAGTAGTGGTCCGGGACTAGCGAACTCCGGGGAGCTGTTTTTT. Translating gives CASSGPGLANSGELFF.

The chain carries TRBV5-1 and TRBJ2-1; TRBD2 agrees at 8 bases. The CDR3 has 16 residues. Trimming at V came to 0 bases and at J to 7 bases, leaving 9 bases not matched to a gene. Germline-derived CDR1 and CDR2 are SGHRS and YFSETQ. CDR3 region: CASSLGPGLGINEQFF. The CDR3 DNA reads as TGCGCCAGCAGCTTGGGGCCGGGACTAGGGATTAATGAGCAGTTCTTC. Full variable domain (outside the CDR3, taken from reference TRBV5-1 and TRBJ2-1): KAGVTQTPRYLIKTRGQQVTLSCSPISGHRSVSWYQQTPGQGLQFLFEYFSETQRNKGNFPGRFSGRQFSNSRSEMNVSTLELGDSALYLCASSLGPGLGINEQFFGPGTRLTVL.

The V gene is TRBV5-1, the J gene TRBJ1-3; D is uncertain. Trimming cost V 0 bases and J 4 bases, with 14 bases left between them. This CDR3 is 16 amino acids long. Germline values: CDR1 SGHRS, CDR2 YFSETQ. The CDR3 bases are TGCGCCAGCAGCTTGGGTCCGGGAGGCTCCGGAAACACCATATATTTT. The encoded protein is CASSLGPGGSGNTIYF. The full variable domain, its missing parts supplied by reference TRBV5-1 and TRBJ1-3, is KAGVTQTPRYLIKTRGQQVTLSCSPISGHRSVSWYQQTPGQGLQFLFEYFSETQRNKGNFPGRFSGRQFSNSRSEMNVSTLELGDSALYLCASSLGPGGSGNTIYFGEGSWLTVV.

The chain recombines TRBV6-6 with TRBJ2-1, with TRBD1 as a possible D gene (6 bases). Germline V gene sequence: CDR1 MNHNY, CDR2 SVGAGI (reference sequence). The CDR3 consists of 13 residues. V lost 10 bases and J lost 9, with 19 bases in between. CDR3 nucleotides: TGTGCCACCCACGGGACATTAAGCCGTGAGCAGTTCTTC. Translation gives CATHGTLSREQFF.

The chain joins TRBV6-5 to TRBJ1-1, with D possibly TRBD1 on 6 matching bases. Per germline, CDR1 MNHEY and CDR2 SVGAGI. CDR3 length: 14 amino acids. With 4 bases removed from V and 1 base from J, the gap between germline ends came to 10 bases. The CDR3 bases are TGTGCCAGCAGTTTCACAGGGAGGAACACTGAAGCTTTCTTT. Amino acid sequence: CASSFTGRNTEAFF.

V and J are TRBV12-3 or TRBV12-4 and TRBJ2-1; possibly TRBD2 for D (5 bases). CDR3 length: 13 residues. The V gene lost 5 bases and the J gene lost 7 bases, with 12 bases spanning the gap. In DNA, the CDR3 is TGTGCCAGCAGTGGGAGTACCGGTAATGAGCAGTTCTTC. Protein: CASSGSTGNEQFF.

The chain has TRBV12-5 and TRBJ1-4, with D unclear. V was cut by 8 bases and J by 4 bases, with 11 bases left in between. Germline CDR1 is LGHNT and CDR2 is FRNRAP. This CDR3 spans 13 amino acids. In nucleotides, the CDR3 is TGTGCTAGTTACTCTCCGGTTAATGAAAAACTGTTTTTT. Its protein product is CASYSPVNEKLFF.

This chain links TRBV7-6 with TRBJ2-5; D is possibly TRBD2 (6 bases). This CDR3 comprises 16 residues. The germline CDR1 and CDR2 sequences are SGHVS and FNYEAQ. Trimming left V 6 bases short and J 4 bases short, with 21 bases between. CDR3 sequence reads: CASRATATGVLETQYF. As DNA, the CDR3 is TGTGCCAGCAGAGCCACTGCGACGGGGGTATTAGAGACCCAGTACTTC.

The CDR3 sequence is CASSLAGTASYEQYF. The DNA of the CDR3 is TGTGCCAGCAGCTTAGCAGGGACAGCCTCCTACGAGCAGTACTTC. This chain uses TRBV7-8 with TRBJ2-7; 7 bases are a match to TRBD1. V was clipped by 0 bases and J by 0 bases; unmatched bases: 2. The V gene's germline CDR1 is SGHVS and CDR2 FQNEAQ. The CDR3 is made up of 15 amino acids. The full variable domain, its missing parts supplied by reference TRBV7-8 and TRBJ2-7, is GAGVSQSPRYKVAKRGQDVALRCDPISGHVSLFWYQQALGQGPEFLTYFQNEAQLDKSGLPSDRFFAERPEGSVSTLKIQRTQQEDSAVYLCASSLAGTASYEQYFGPGTRLTVT.

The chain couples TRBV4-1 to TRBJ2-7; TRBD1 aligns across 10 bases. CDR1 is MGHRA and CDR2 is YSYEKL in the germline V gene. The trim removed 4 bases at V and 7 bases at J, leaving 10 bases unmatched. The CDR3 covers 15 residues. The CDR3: CASSLTLTGGAEQYV. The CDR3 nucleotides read TGCGCCAGCAGCCTTACCCTGACAGGGGGCGCAGAGCAGTACGTC.